This paragraph reports one T cell receptor (beta chain). Its antigen is unknown. Method: immunoSEQ multiplex PCR; TCRdb's copy keeps in-frame clones and lacks some. The table records 95,000 to 100,000 clones, 85% to 95% of them present only once. The source of the sample is a study of OX40 agonist ivuxolimab in advanced cancers. About the research overall: The patients' treatment was ivuxolimab, an agonistic anti-OX40 (CD134) antibody.

General study results and limits: At 0.1 to 3.0 mg/kg, CD4+ and CD8+ blood T cells expanded clonally by week 6.

Collection of blood occurred at baseline, at cycle 4 day 1, and at cycle 7 day 1. Sample: CD4+ or CD8+ T cells sorted from blood, taken in a trial of the OX40 agonist ivuxolimab. The receptor comes from an adult with an advanced solid tumor such as melanoma, head and neck, liver or kidney cancer.

Written as DNA, the CDR3 is TGCGCCAGCAGCTTGGACGGGAGCAATCAGCCCCAGCATTTT. As protein: CASSLDGSNQPQHF. This chain connects TRBV5-1 to TRBJ1-5; D not certain. Trimming shortened V by 0 bases and J by 1 base, and 5 bases separated the two germline ends. The CDR3 covers 14 residues. Looked up from germline, CDR1 is SGHRS and CDR2 is YFSETQ.